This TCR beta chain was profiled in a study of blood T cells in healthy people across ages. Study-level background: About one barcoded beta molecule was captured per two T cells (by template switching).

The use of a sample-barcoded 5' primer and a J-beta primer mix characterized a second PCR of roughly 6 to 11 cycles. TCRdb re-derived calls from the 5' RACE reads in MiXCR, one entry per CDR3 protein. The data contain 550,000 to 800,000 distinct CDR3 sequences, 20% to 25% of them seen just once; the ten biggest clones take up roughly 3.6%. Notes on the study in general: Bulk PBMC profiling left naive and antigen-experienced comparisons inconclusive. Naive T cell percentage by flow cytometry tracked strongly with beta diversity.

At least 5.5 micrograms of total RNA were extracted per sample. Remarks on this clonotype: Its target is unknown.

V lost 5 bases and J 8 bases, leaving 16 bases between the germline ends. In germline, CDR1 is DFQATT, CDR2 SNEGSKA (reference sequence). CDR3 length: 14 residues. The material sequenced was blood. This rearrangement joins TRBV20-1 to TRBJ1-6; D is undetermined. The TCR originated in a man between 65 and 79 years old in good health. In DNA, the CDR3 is TGCAGTGCTCCAATTCGAGGGTCGGATTCACCCCTCCACTTT. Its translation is CSAPIRGSDSPLHF.